The 30 T cell receptor beta chains below were found in one sample sequenced in a study of cytomegalovirus exposure and HLA in healthy donors. The PCR employed 60 Vbeta primers together with 13 Jbeta primers. Profiled with immunoSEQ multiplex PCR; TCRdb holds only in-frame clones, not every one. The sample shows some 170,000 clones, approximately 80% of them seen only once. Material: PBMCs. Receptor source: a woman aged 25 to 45 in good health and CMV-seronegative.

The genes are TRBV21-1 and TRBJ2-2; whether TRBD2, the table's D call, matches the DNA was not checked. TRBV21-1 is flagged as a pseudogene. The CDR3 length is 18 residues. In DNA, the CDR3 is TGTGCCAGCAGCAAATTTCCCCGGGTCCATTGGGACACCGGGGAGCTGTTTTTT. Translating it yields CASSKFPRVHWDTGELFF.

This clone showed up just a few times. The gene calls are TRBV30 and TRBJ2-7, with D uncertain. From germline, CDR1 is GTSNPN and CDR2 SVGIG (reference sequence). V was cut by 5 bases and J by 0 bases, with 17 bases left in between. The CDR3 consists of 15 residues. CDR3 nucleotide sequence: TGTGCCTGGGGGCAGACACGCCAAAGCTCCTACGAGCAGTACTTC. Amino acids: CAWGQTRQSSYEQYF.

This sequence joins TRBV15 and TRBJ2-5; D gene uncertain. Per germline, CDR1 LNHNV and CDR2 YYDKDF (reference sequence). V lost 0 bases and J 0 bases, leaving 5 bases between the germline ends. The CDR3 spans 14 residues. The CDR3 DNA reads as TGTGCCACCAGCAGAGACCCAGACCAAGAGACCCAGTACTTC. Translating gives CATSRDPDQETQYF.

CDR3 bases: TGCGCCAGCATGGGTCGGGAGGTCCCAGATACGCAGTATTTT. Translating it yields CASMGREVPDTQYF. The V and J genes are TRBV5-1 and TRBJ2-3, with 7 bases aligning to TRBD2. Germline V CDR1 and CDR2: SGHRS, YFSETQ. The CDR3 spans 14 residues. J gave up 4 bases and V 6 bases, and 8 bases lay outside the gene matches.

The V call is TRBV7-9, the J call TRBJ2-7; D is possibly TRBD2 (5 bases). The ends were cut back, 1 base at V and 6 bases at J, with 13 bases in the middle. Germline CDR1 SEHNR, CDR2 FQNEAQ (reference sequence). The length of the CDR3 is 14 residues. The CDR3 protein is CASSLGTGTGEQYF. The CDR3 nucleotides are TGTGCCAGCAGCTTAGGCACGGGAACGGGCGAGCAGTACTTC.

This chain joins TRBV7-3 and TRBJ1-1, with D possibly being TRBD1 (5 bases). The CDR3 totals 14 residues. Trimming removed 1 base at V and 4 bases at J, with 10 bases between. CDR1 SGHTA and CDR2 FQGTGA come from the germline V gene. CDR3 in DNA: TGTGCCAGCAGCTTAAGGGGCTTGGGCACTGAAGCTTTCTTT. Its translation is CASSLRGLGTEAFF.

The chain carries TRBV10-3 and TRBJ1-2; D unresolved. There are 12 residues in the CDR3. The germline gives CDR1 ENHRY, CDR2 SYGVKD. The ends were cut back, 10 bases at V and 8 bases at J, with 17 bases in the middle. In DNA, the CDR3 is TGTGCCACCCAGCTCACAGATAACGGCTACACCTTC. Amino acids: CATQLTDNGYTF.

In nucleotides, the CDR3 is TGTGCCAGCAGCAAACAGGGGGCAACTAACTACGAGCAGTACTTC. Translating it yields CASSKQGATNYEQYF. The chain combines TRBV7-9 with TRBJ2-7; 9 nucleotides match TRBD1. J lost 3 bases, V lost 5 bases, and 8 bases had no gene match. CDR1 and CDR2 from the germline V gene are SEHNR and FQNEAQ (reference sequence). The CDR3 is made up of 15 amino acids.

In regard to this clone: Given the absence of the conserved phenylalanine or tryptophan at the CDR3 end, a read error is likely. The chain has TRBV6-1 and TRBJ1-5; no definite D call. V lost 6 bases and J lost 0, with 12 bases in between. The CDR3 has 15 amino acids. The germline gives CDR1 MNHNS, CDR2 SASEGT. The CDR3 reads CASRIVVVSNQPQHS. The CDR3 coding sequence is TGTGCCAGCAGGATAGTAGTAGTTAGCAATCAGCCCCAGCATTCT.

The V call is TRBV5-4, the J call TRBJ2-2, with TRBD2 matching 10 bases. The junction had 2 bases not matched to a gene; V was cut back by 0 bases and J by 6 bases. The CDR3 extends over 15 amino acids. The germline V gene has CDR1 SGHNT and CDR2 YYREEE (reference sequence). The CDR3 here is CASSLALAGAGELFF. CDR3 in DNA: TGTGCCAGCAGCTTGGCTCTAGCGGGAGCCGGGGAGCTGTTTTTT. Using reference TRBV5-4 and TRBJ2-2 for the parts outside the CDR3, the full variable domain is ETGVTQSPTHLIKTRGQQVTLRCSSQSGHNTVSWYQQALGQGPQFIFQYYREEENGRGNFPPRFSGLQFPNYSSELNVNALELDDSALYLCASSLALAGAGELFFGEGSRLTVL.

Only one count was recorded for this clone. The chain combines TRBV5-6 with TRBJ2-2, with D perhaps TRBD1 (6 bases). Germline CDR1 is SGHDT and CDR2 is YYEEEE. The CDR3 runs to 15 residues. The V and J ends lost 4 bases and 5 bases respectively, with 15 bases between them. The CDR3 DNA is TGTGCCAGCAGCCAAGCACAGGGATCAACCGGGGAGCTGTTTTTT. Translation: CASSQAQGSTGELFF.

The chain is built from TRBV6-5 and TRBJ1-2; D call uncertain. V lost 6 bases, J lost 0 bases, and 8 bases lay in between. This CDR3 spans 13 amino acids. Germline assignment: CDR1 MNHEY and CDR2 SVGAGI. The CDR3 nucleotides read TGTGCCAGCAGCCCTGTATCTAACTATGGCTACACCTTC. It codes for CASSPVSNYGYTF.

The V and J genes are TRBV4-1 and TRBJ1-3, with 9 nucleotides matching TRBD1. The length of the CDR3 is 18 residues. J lost 1 base, V lost 0 bases, and 7 bases had no gene match. CDR1 is MGHRA and CDR2 is YSYEKL in the germline V gene. CDR3 protein: CASSQDGTGRVSGNTIYF. DNA of the CDR3: TGCGCCAGCAGCCAAGACGGGACAGGGAGAGTATCTGGAAACACCATATATTTT.

The rearrangement uses TRBV7-3 and TRBJ2-1; 10 bases align to TRBD2. Per the germline V gene, CDR1 is SGHTA and CDR2 is FQGTGA. The junction had 1 base not matched to a gene; V was cut back by 3 bases and J by 2 bases. This CDR3 comprises 15 residues. The DNA of the CDR3 is TGTGCCAGCAGCTTTAGCGGGGGGACCTACAATGAGCAGTTCTTC. It yields the protein CASSFSGGTYNEQFF.

The genes are TRBV6-5 and TRBJ2-7, with 8 bases identical to TRBD2. The CDR3 contains 13 residues. Germline V CDR1 and CDR2: MNHEY, SVGAGI. V lost 8 bases and J lost 5; bases outside the gene matches: 8. The CDR3 sequence: CASGNSGTHEQYF. The DNA for the CDR3 is TGTGCCAGCGGGAATAGCGGGACCCACGAGCAGTACTTC.

CDR3 nucleotide sequence: TGTGCCAGCAGCTTATTCCCAGGGGCCGGGGCCAACGTCCTGACTTTC. It is translated as CASSLFPGAGANVLTF. The chain employs TRBV7-3 and TRBJ2-6, with a weak D call TRBD1 (6 bases). There are 16 residues in the CDR3. Germline values: CDR1 SGHTA, CDR2 FQGTGA. V was pared by 2 bases and J by 4 bases, with 12 bases between.

V and J are TRBV5-4 and TRBJ2-3; D uncertain. Germline V lookup: CDR1 SGHNT, CDR2 YYREEE (reference sequence). This CDR3 is built from 13 residues. The ends were cut back, 5 bases at V and 1 base at J, with 8 bases in the middle. CDR3 amino acids: CASSTVGTDTQYF. The CDR3 nucleotides are TGTGCCAGCAGTACAGTCGGCACAGATACGCAGTATTTT.

The CDR3 DNA reads TGTGCCAGCAGCTTAGGAATGCGGAATTCCTACGAGCAGTACTTC. This translates into CASSLGMRNSYEQYF. V gene TRBV7-6 combines with J gene TRBJ2-7, with unresolved D. The germline V and J ends were trimmed by 1 base and 1 base, with 11 bases remaining between them. This CDR3 is 15 amino acids long. The germline CDR1 and CDR2 sequences are SGHVS and FNYEAQ.

A single count supports this clone. The chain joins TRBV9 to TRBJ2-1; 7 nucleotides line up with TRBD1. V trimming: 6 bases; J trimming: 5 bases; junction bases outside the gene matches: 5. The CDR3 loop spans 13 amino acids. Germline-derived CDR1 and CDR2 are SGDLS and YYNGEE. This chain's CDR3 is CASNRDSHNEQFF. Written as DNA, the CDR3 is TGTGCCAGCAACAGGGACAGCCACAATGAGCAGTTCTTC.

This sequence joins TRBV4-1 and TRBJ2-7, with a tentative D call TRBD2 (6 bases). Germline CDR1 is MGHRA and CDR2 is YSYEKL. V lost 3 bases and J lost 6, with 15 bases in between. This CDR3 is built from 14 residues. DNA of the CDR3: TGCGCCAGCAGCCACCCTGCTGGGGGGTCCGAGCAGTACTTC. This codes for CASSHPAGGSEQYF.

The J gene is TRBJ2-7, the V gene TRBV28; 8 nucleotides line up with TRBD2. This CDR3 contains 13 residues. Germline V lookup: CDR1 MDHEN, CDR2 SYDVKM. J lost 5 bases, V lost 4 bases, and 4 bases had no gene match. The CDR3 loop is CASSSPGGDEQYF. The CDR3 DNA reads as TGTGCCAGCAGTTCCCCCGGGGGGGACGAGCAGTACTTC.

The chain combines TRBV10-3 with TRBJ2-1, with TRBD2 identical over 14 bases. This CDR3 has 17 residues. V lost 5 bases, J lost 6 bases, and 9 bases stayed unmatched. CDR1 is ENHRY and CDR2 is SYGVKD in the germline V gene. The CDR3 reads CAISPTSGGAGSNEQFF. In nucleotides, the CDR3 is TGTGCCATCAGTCCGACTAGCGGGGGGGCCGGATCCAATGAGCAGTTCTTC.

This clone has only a few counts. The V gene is TRBV5-6, the J gene TRBJ2-3; D perhaps matches TRBD2 (6 bases). The CDR3 is made up of 15 amino acids. CDR1 is SGHDT and CDR2 is YYEEEE in the germline V gene. V lost 3 bases and J lost 3, with 14 bases in between. The CDR3 DNA is TGTGCCAGCAGCTCCGGGACCCGGGGGACAGATACGCAGTATTTT. It translates to CASSSGTRGTDTQYF.

This rearrangement joins TRBV19 to TRBJ1-4; no definite D call. The CDR3 runs 14 residues. Trimming left V 2 bases short and J 4 bases short, with 8 bases between. Germline CDR1 is LNHDA and CDR2 is SQIVND (reference sequence). CDR3: CASSIMGLNEKLFF. CDR3 bases: TGTGCCAGTAGTATAATGGGCCTTAATGAAAAACTGTTTTTT.

The V and J genes are TRBV6-5 and TRBJ1-1; D unclear. This CDR3 comprises 14 residues. Per germline, CDR1 MNHEY and CDR2 SVGAGI. The V and J ends lost 0 bases and 1 base respectively, with 6 bases between them. Here the CDR3 DNA reads TGTGCCAGCAGTTACTCGACGGGGAACACTGAAGCTTTCTTT. It codes for CASSYSTGNTEAFF.

This chain uses TRBV7-3 with TRBJ2-3; 8 nucleotides agree with TRBD1. The CDR3 has 16 residues. V shed 3 bases, J shed 2 bases, and the junction held 7 bases outside the gene matches. Germline loops: CDR1 SGHTA, CDR2 FQGTGA. As DNA, the CDR3 is TGTGCCAGCAGCTTTGGGACAGGCCACTTCACAGATACGCAGTATTTT. This sequence encodes CASSFGTGHFTDTQYF.

V gene TRBV5-3 combines with J gene TRBJ2-7, with 15 bases that match TRBD2. TRBV5-3 is treated as an ORF (open reading frame) with a function not yet certain. Germline trimming cut 4 bases from V and 5 bases from J; bases unmatched to any gene: 7. The CDR3 sequence is 16 residues long. CDR3 protein: CARSPRTSGRAHEQYF. CDR3 bases: TGTGCCAGAAGCCCTAGGACTAGCGGGAGGGCCCACGAGCAGTACTTC.

The chain is built from TRBV30 and TRBJ1-1; TRBD1 is a possible D gene (5 bases). Trimming cost V 5 bases and J 1 base, with 17 bases left between them. This CDR3 contains 15 residues. Germline values: CDR1 GTSNPN, CDR2 SVGIG (reference sequence). The CDR3 nucleotides read TGTGCCTGGGTGGGGGGTCCAGTAAGGAACACTGAAGCTTTCTTT. Its protein is CAWVGGPVRNTEAFF.

V gene TRBV6-1 combines with J gene TRBJ1-6; 7 nucleotides match TRBD1. CDR3 length: 13 residues. Per germline, CDR1 MNHNS and CDR2 SASEGT. The junction had 8 bases not matched to a gene; V was cut back by 0 bases and J by 18 bases. The CDR3 loop is CASSEARTGGTHF. The DNA for the CDR3 is TGTGCCAGCAGTGAAGCGCGGACAGGCGGGACCCACTTT.

This rearrangement joins TRBV6-6 to TRBJ2-3; 7 bases map to TRBD2. Germline values: CDR1 MNHNY, CDR2 SVGAGI (reference sequence). Germline trimming cut 5 bases from V and 2 bases from J; bases unmatched to any gene: 7. The CDR3 loop spans 15 amino acids. The CDR3 DNA is TGTGCCAGCAGTCCTGGACTAGATTACACAGATACGCAGTATTTT. This gives the protein CASSPGLDYTDTQYF.